This T cell receptor beta chain was sequenced in a study of blood T cell repertoires in COVID-19. Study details: Sites in the United States, Italy and Spain provided acute and convalescent COVID-19 samples.

Repertoires were generated with immunoSEQ multiplex PCR, while TCRdb's copy carries only in-frame clones and drops some. The data hold 50,000 to 70,000 clones, with around 87% observed a single time. Germline V gene data show CDR1 as MGHDK and CDR2 as SYGVNS. Trimming pared 5 bases from V and 2 bases from J, leaving 10 bases between. This CDR3 spans 13 amino acids. The sample consisted of peripheral blood. The chain joins TRBV25-1 to TRBJ2-7; D is possibly TRBD1 (5 bases). The origin of this receptor is a man in his fifties or sixties with active or convalescent COVID-19. CDR3 coding DNA: TGTGCCAGCAGTAAGGGGTTCGCCTACGAGCAGTACTTC. It yields the protein CASSKGFAYEQYF.